The rows below give T cell receptor beta chains drawn from one sample of a study of blood T cell repertoires in COVID-19. Some clones are missing from TCRdb's copy, which holds only in-frame ones; the method was immunoSEQ multiplex PCR. The sample has 150,000 to 200,000 clones, approximately 84% seen once; the top ten hold roughly 10%. The sample taken for sequencing was peripheral blood. These receptors came from a man between 65 and 80 years old with active or convalescent COVID-19. Both conserved end residues are part of each CDR3. The D gene is left open where the match is weak. Only some rows state a clone size, as once, few, many or a class for expanded clones.

TRBJ1-2 14 TRBD1 TRBV11-2 - CASSPDTGGSGYTF TGTGCCAGCAGCCCCGATACAGGGGGCTCTGGCTACACCTTC
TRBJ1-4 14 - TRBV7-2 - CASRKGGAYEKLFF TGTGCCAGCAGGAAGGGGGGGGCTTACGAAAAACTGTTTTTT
TRBJ1-2 15 TRBD1 TRBV6-5 - CASSTGQGANYGYTF TGTGCCAGCAGTACTGGACAGGGAGCTAACTATGGCTACACCTTC
TRBJ2-5 14 - TRBV10-2 once CASSDNRVEETQYF TGCGCCAGCAGTGATAACAGGGTGGAAGAGACCCAGTACTTC
TRBJ2-2 12 - TRBV5-4 once CASSFPAGELFF TGTGCCAGCAGCTTCCCTGCCGGGGAGCTGTTTTTT
TRBJ1-1 16 - TRBV11-2 - CASKPRQGGRMTEAFF TGTGCCAGCAAGCCCCGGCAGGGAGGGAGGATGACTGAAGCTTTCTTT
TRBJ1-3 16 - TRBV10-3 few CAISESTGAAGNTIYF TGTGCCATCAGTGAGTCGACTGGGGCAGCGGGAAACACCATATATTTT
TRBJ2-7 15 - TRBV15 once CATSRPPRGSREQYF TGTGCCACCAGCAGACCTCCCCGGGGGTCTCGGGAGCAGTACTTC
TRBJ1-3 17 - TRBV5-5 - CASSSPLFTRGGNTIYF TGTGCCAGCAGCTCTCCACTGTTCACCCGTGGTGGAAACACCATATATTTT
TRBJ1-2 14 - TRBV5-1 - CASSLTGMSGGYTF TGCGCCAGCAGCTTGACAGGGATGAGCGGTGGCTACACCTTC
TRBJ1-1 11 - TRBV2 - CASAKAGEAFF TGTGCCAGCGCAAAGGCGGGGGAAGCTTTCTTT
TRBJ2-1 15 TRBD2 TRBV5-4 - CASSWGLPTYNEQFF TGTGCCAGCAGCTGGGGACTACCCACCTACAATGAGCAGTTCTTC
TRBJ2-7 13 - TRBV18 - CASSPGALQEQYF TGTGCCAGCTCACCGGGGGCACTCCAGGAGCAGTACTTC
TRBJ1-4 14 - TRBV28 - CATTNGGKAEKLFF TGTGCCACCACAAACGGGGGTAAGGCTGAAAAACTGTTTTTT
TRBJ1-1 15 - TRBV18 - CASSPQQESGTEAFF TGTGCCAGCTCACCACAACAGGAAAGTGGTACTGAAGCTTTCTTT
TRBJ2-7 15 TRBD2 TRBV6-5 once CASTPGGTGSYEQYF TGTGCCAGCACCCCGGGAGGGACCGGCTCCTACGAGCAGTACTTC
TRBJ2-7 14 - TRBV18 once CASSPLDTAYEQYF TGTGCCAGCTCACCGTTGGACACAGCCTACGAGCAGTACTTC
TRBJ1-2 15 TRBD1 TRBV7-2 - CASSLGPGGNYGYTF TGTGCCAGCAGCTTAGGCCCAGGGGGTAACTATGGCTACACCTTC
TRBJ2-5 13 - TRBV5-1 - CASSLGTQETQYF TGCGCCAGCAGCTTGGGAACTCAAGAGACCCAGTACTTC
TRBJ1-6 15 - TRBV5-1 once CASSLLQGNNSPLHF TGCGCCAGCAGCTTGTTACAGGGAAATAATTCACCCCTCCACTTT
TRBJ2-1 14 TRBD1 TRBV6-6 - CASGGTGAYNEQFF TGTGCCAGCGGGGGGACAGGAGCCTACAATGAGCAGTTCTTC
TRBJ2-5 16 TRBD1 TRBV6-2/TRBV6-3 once CASSSAGTGGRETQYF TGTGCCAGCAGTTCCGCCGGGACAGGGGGCAGGGAGACCCAGTACTTC
TRBJ2-7 18 - TRBV4-1 - CASSQVVGGAGEAGEQYF TGCGCCAGCAGCCAAGTAGTGGGGGGGGCGGGAGAAGCTGGCGAGCAGTACTTC
TRBJ2-1 16 TRBD2 TRBV28 - CASRGSGRLSYNEQFF TGTGCCAGCAGGGGTAGCGGGAGGCTTTCCTACAATGAGCAGTTCTTC
TRBJ2-1 15 - TRBV3-1/TRBV3-2 - CASSTLVANPREQFF TGTGCCAGCAGCACCCTCGTAGCTAATCCTCGTGAGCAGTTCTTC